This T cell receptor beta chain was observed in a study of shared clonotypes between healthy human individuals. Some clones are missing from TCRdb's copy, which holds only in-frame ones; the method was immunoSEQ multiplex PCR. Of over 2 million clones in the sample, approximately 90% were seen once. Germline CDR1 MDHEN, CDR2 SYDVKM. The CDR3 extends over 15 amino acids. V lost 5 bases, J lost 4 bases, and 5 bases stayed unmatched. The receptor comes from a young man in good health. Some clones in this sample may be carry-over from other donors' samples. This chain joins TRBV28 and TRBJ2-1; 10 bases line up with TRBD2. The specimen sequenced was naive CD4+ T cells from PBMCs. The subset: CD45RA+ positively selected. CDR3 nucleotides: TGTGCCAGCAGTCCCCATAGCGGGAGGTACAATGAGCAGTTCTTC. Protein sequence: CASSPHSGRYNEQFF.